A single T cell receptor (beta chain) is shown here with its context. Its antigen has not been determined. Base qualities are not at hand, and no much larger clone is one base apart. This record comes from a study of cytomegalovirus exposure and HLA in healthy donors (dated by TCRdb to about 2017). Turning to the overall study: An earlier analysis of 587 of the donors reported 276 Gb of sequence data and 117 million unique TCR beta sequences obtained from approximately 180 million T cells. An early release that covered some 640 HLA-typed donors contained 250 to 350 gigabases of sequencing data and around 85 million unique TCR sequences. Of the roughly 400 genotyped donors, over 80% were placed in the genetic ancestry cluster associated with self-reported Caucasian donors. The study aimed to test whether signatures of past pathogen exposure could be identified by cataloging public T cell receptors. The T cell repertoires of under 750 subjects were profiled by immunosequencing and related to cytomegalovirus serostatus. A separate validation cohort of more than 100 different subjects was used in addition to the approximately 610-subject first cohort. High-throughput TCR immunosequencing, statistical association of individual TCRs with disease status, and machine learning were combined to predict cytomegalovirus infection status. A later analysis re-examined previously published TCR beta repertoires from just over 650 donors and added high-resolution HLA genotyping to investigate patterns of TCR occurrence. Rather than drawing on any new phenotypic data, the later analysis identified candidate immune exposures from TCR beta sequences and the way those sequences occurred across donors. To decide whether each TCR beta V gene segment behaved as functional or pseudogenic, an earlier analysis of several hundred of the donors relied on high-throughput TCR beta sequencing. Alongside the repertoire data, information on donor age, sex, ethnicity and CMV serostatus was compiled. Genome-wide SNP genotypes for about 65% of the roughly 700 donors were used in a later genetic analysis, which treated that subset as a discovery cohort. All discovery cohort repertoires had been generated using a single sequencing platform. HLA typing included class I and class II loci at four-digit resolution. The number of typed donors differed by locus: roughly 620-630 for A, B, C, DRB1 and DQB1; some 500 for DQA1; about 600 for DPA1; and around 470 for DPB1. Four or five DR-DQ haplotypes were handled as single units for association and clustering, since linkage in the cohort was strong. Among 350 to 400 genotyped donors of the cohort, an average of around 240,000 unique TCR beta nucleotide sequences were sequenced per donor, 15% to 20% of them non-productive. Beyond this particular receptor, the publication reports: A later analysis reported that several top co-occurrence clusters appeared linked to parvovirus B19, influenza, CMV and Epstein-Barr virus. Linkage disequilibrium might explain the correlated functional status among segregating V segments, but an unknown experimental factor could not be excluded. Because some donors lacked HLA typing at each locus, the association tests relied only on the typed subset. According to a later analysis, TCR association rates differed among HLA loci, with DRB1 alleles showing the most associated TCRs and HLA-C alleles showing the fewest. In an earlier analysis of more than 450 of the donors, most TCR beta V segments were observed in productive rearrangements about 87% or about 30% of the time, broadly matching IMGT annotations. The classifier was reported to diagnose cytomegalovirus status with high specificity and sensitivity in both the original and validation cohorts. The only immune exposure information available for the cohort was CMV serostatus. A later genetic analysis reported fewer N-insertions in productive TCRs among donors in an Asian-associated ancestry cluster than the roughly 700-donor mean. Because counts were too low, about 15 rarely observed V segments, including chromosome 9 orphons, were left out of the earlier analysis of 587 of the donors. When HLA alleles, especially DR and DQ, strongly co-occurred, TCR associations were difficult to assign to individual alleles. A further reported finding was that TCR beta sequences accurately predicted the HLA-A and HLA-B alleles for most subjects in the first cohort. In a later analysis, HLA-associated TCR beta chains showed more clonal expansion and lower generation probabilities than non-associated chains that were equally common. The authors suggested that the approach could potentially be extended to other disease states and immunological phenotypes. A later analysis associated about 17,000 TCR beta sequences with specific HLA alleles at a false discovery rate of 0.05. The presence/absence analyses assumed that sequencing depth was roughly uniform across donors, and that assumption may not be true. A cluster of highly shared sequence variants was judged likely to represent a technical artifact of the sequencing pipeline. Across donors, most TCR sequences were observed very rarely, whereas some public TCRs were present in many individuals. This cohort had only TCR beta chains sequenced, and the lack of alpha or paired-chain data limited which features could be detected. A total of 164 TCR beta chains were listed by the study as associated with cytomegalovirus. A few of the identified cytomegalovirus-associated TCR beta chains were confirmed in vitro to be specific for cytomegalovirus antigens. A later analysis found that most CMV-associated TCR beta chains appeared HLA-restricted, with HLA associations seemingly driven largely by CMV exposure. In a later genetic analysis, a missense DCLRE1C variant was associated with V-gene and J-gene trimming of TCR beta chains, and the association was replicated in an independent cohort.

The library came from the immunoSEQ multiplex PCR assay. The multiplex PCR relied on a mix of 60 forward primers for TCR Vbeta segments and 13 reverse primers for TCR Jbeta segments. Amplification of the CDR3 region of rearranged TCR beta genes was performed with a multiplex PCR assay on genomic DNA. The amplified TCR beta libraries were sequenced on the Illumina HiSeq System as 87-base-pair reads. As for the original processing: Across the roughly 670 repertoires, a later analysis counted tens of millions of unique TCR beta chains, roughly 11 million of which were shared by at least two donors. Raw reads were error-corrected and collapsed into unique sequences by a nearest-neighbor algorithm in which closely related sequences were merged to remove PCR and sequencing errors. Alignment of CDR3 sequences to IMGT reference sequences was used to assign V, D and J gene segments. For a sequence to be retained, at least a six-nucleotide match to both a V gene segment and a J gene segment was required. A rearrangement was called productive if the CDR3 had no stop codons and remained in frame with V and J, and every other rearrangement was called non-productive. Following IMGT convention, CDR3 was defined as the stretch from the second conserved V-encoded cysteine to the conserved J-encoded phenylalanine. Sequences without an unambiguous match to a single V gene segment were excluded from the earlier analysis of a few hundred of the donors. In an earlier analysis of several hundred of the donors, V segments were called functional above 56.7% productive rearrangements and were called segregating when the between-donor standard deviation exceeded 5%. A statistical classification framework was developed to diagnose cytomegalovirus status using the catalog of TCR beta chain sequences. In a later analysis, TCR nucleotide sequences were compared against IMGT/GENE-DB human TR gene sequences so that V and J genes could be assigned. Using the TCRdist pipeline, a later analysis assigned CDR3 sequences along with most-parsimonious VDJ recombination scenarios. In a later analysis, each TCR beta chain was defined by its CDR3 amino acid sequence together with its V-gene family, and reads without a unique V-gene family were excluded. A later analysis removed over 500 highly shared, low-generation-probability nucleotide sequences to deal with suspected cross-contamination and a sequencing artifact. A later analysis calculated a clonal expansion index for each public chain from normalized within-repertoire ranks of inferred template counts. Generation probabilities in a later analysis came from a VDJ recombination model fitted to out-of-frame rearrangements, and those results were checked against IGoR. Hypergeometric tests were used in a later analysis to score TCR-TCR, TCR-HLA and TCR-CMV co-occurrence, with a repertoire-size bias correction applied to the TCR pairs. In a later analysis, false discovery rates were estimated by permuting HLA or CMV assignments 20 times. In a later analysis, co-occurring TCRs were grouped using DBSCAN, with TCRdist sequence similarity added in when clustering inside HLA-allele-positive subsets. Repertoires with fewer than 30,000 or more than 120,000 public chains, plus five repertoires with anomalous nucleotide sharing, were excluded from co-occurrence clustering. TCRdb stores this immuneACCESS table with in-frame sequences only. Part of the clones is absent; in the studies checked, under half of the shortfall reflects unresolved V genes, and no reason is known for the rest. V and J calls and clone size follow that table, whereas D and trimming were derived from the DNA. The sample data list some 140,000 clones, and 70% to 80% of these were observed just once. The top ten clonotypes cover 8.8% of the sample.

In total, approximately 610 healthy bone marrow donors made up the cohort. At the time of sampling, every cohort member was nominally healthy, though immune exposures that went unrecorded were likely present. The donor tested CMV seropositive, placing the donor among the roughly 300 seropositive members of the cohort. A peripheral blood sample was provided by each donor, and peripheral blood mononuclear cells were used for TCR beta sequencing. The Qiagen DNeasy Blood Extraction Kit was used to extract genomic DNA from the blood cell samples. This clonotype originated in a woman aged 50 to 60 in good health and CMV-seropositive. The source material was PBMCs.

The CDR3 protein sequence reads: CASSLDRGREETQYF. The DNA sequence is given as TGCGCCAGCAGCTTGGACAGGGGTAGAGAAGAGACCCAGTACTTC. The chain couples TRBV5-1 to TRBJ2-5, with 7 middle bases fitting TRBD1. The CDR3 spans 15 residues, from the cysteine through the phenylalanine. The DNA shown is the 45-base CDR3, in frame from base 1. For this chain, trimming is 0 bases at the V end and 3 bases at the J end, and the number of junction bases without a gene match is 5. For CDR1 and CDR2, the germline V gene lists SGHRS and YFSETQ.